These 24 T cell receptor beta chains were sequenced from one sample in a study of blood T cell repertoires in COVID-19. Assay used: immunoSEQ multiplex PCR; TCRdb lists only in-frame clones, some missing. The sample has 250,000 or so clones, roughly 87% seen once. Sequencing was carried out using peripheral blood. The receptors here all came from a woman aged 40 to 55 who had recovered from COVID-19.

V and J are TRBV19 and TRBJ2-2, with 9 positions matching TRBD2. The CDR3 extends over 15 amino acids. CDR1 is LNHDA, CDR2 SQIVND, per germline (reference sequence). Trimming took 8 bases from V and 4 from J; bases not matched to a gene: 8. CDR3 sequence (DNA): TGTGCCAGTCATCTCGGACTAGCGCGCACCGGGGAGCTGTTTTTT. Residues: CASHLGLARTGELFF.

The rearrangement uses TRBV6-1 and TRBJ2-1; 8 positions match TRBD2. This CDR3 spans 16 amino acids. The J segment lost 7 bases and the V segment lost 4 bases, leaving 12 bases of the junction unmatched. Germline CDR1 reads MNHNS; CDR2 reads SASEGT. The CDR3 loop is CASSVSGGRFLNEQFF. CDR3 DNA sequence: TGTGCCAGCAGTGTCTCTGGCGGGAGGTTTTTGAATGAGCAGTTCTTC.

The gene calls are TRBV27 and TRBJ2-2; 10 positions agree with TRBD1. V was clipped by 5 bases and J by 0 bases; unmatched bases: 3. CDR1 and CDR2 (germline): MNHEY, SMNVEV (reference sequence). CDR3 length: 16 residues. This chain's CDR3 is CASSVGTGANTGELFF. CDR3 nucleotide sequence: TGTGCCAGCAGTGTCGGGACAGGGGCGAACACCGGGGAGCTGTTTTTT.

This clone was counted once. This sequence joins TRBV19 and TRBJ1-1; 8 nucleotides agree with TRBD1. The CDR3 covers 15 residues. Germline V gene data show CDR1 as LNHDA and CDR2 as SQIVND (reference sequence). V was pared by 7 bases and J by 7 bases, with 14 bases of the junction left unmatched. CDR3 protein: CASMGQGARVGEAFF. As DNA, the CDR3 is TGTGCCAGTATGGGTCAGGGGGCGCGTGTTGGTGAAGCTTTCTTT. Filled out from reference TRBV19 and TRBJ1-1, the complete variable domain reads DGGITQSPKYLFRKEGQNVTLSCEQNLNHDAMYWYRQDPGQGLRLIYYSQIVNDFQKGDIAEGYSVSREKKESFPLTVTSAQKNPTAFYLCASMGQGARVGEAFFGQGTRLTVV.

V gene TRBV2 combines with J gene TRBJ2-2; TRBD1 matches 9 bases. Germline V lookup: CDR1 SNHLY, CDR2 FYNNEI. After removal of 6 bases from V and 4 bases from J, the junction contained 6 bases not matched to a gene. The CDR3 totals 15 residues. The CDR3 here is CASSDDRGGTGELFF. CDR3 in DNA: TGTGCCAGCAGCGATGACAGGGGGGGCACCGGGGAGCTGTTTTTT.

The gene calls are TRBV5-1 and TRBJ2-2; D is uncertain. Germline V lookup: CDR1 SGHRS, CDR2 YFSETQ. Trimming took off 3 bases at V and 4 bases at J, with 16 bases between the two ends. This CDR3 has 16 amino acids. In DNA form, the CDR3 reads TGCGCCAGCAGCTCAACAGACCAACAAGGCACCGGGGAGCTGTTTTTT. This translates into CASSSTDQQGTGELFF.

The chain combines TRBV9 with TRBJ1-1, with TRBD1 matching 7 bases. With V trimmed by 3 bases and J by 0 bases, 2 bases remained unmatched. Germline CDR1 reads SGDLS; CDR2 reads YYNGEE. The CDR3 runs to 14 residues. The CDR3 DNA reads as TGTGCCAGCAGCGGGGGACAGATGAACACTGAAGCTTTCTTT. Residues: CASSGGQMNTEAFF.

The J gene is TRBJ1-5, the V gene TRBV15; 7 bases align to TRBD1. Per germline, CDR1 LNHNV and CDR2 YYDKDF (reference sequence). The CDR3 covers 15 residues. V lost 8 bases and J lost 2; bases outside the gene matches: 9. The CDR3 here is CATGRQGSRNQPQHF. The CDR3 nucleotides are TGTGCCACCGGGAGACAGGGATCGCGCAATCAGCCCCAGCATTTT.

Comments on this clone: Different DNA sequences within this sample yield the same CDR3. This chain joins TRBV9 and TRBJ1-5; the D gene is possibly TRBD1 (5 bases). CDR1 is SGDLS and CDR2 is YYNGEE in the germline V gene. This CDR3 is 14 amino acids long. The V end was cut by 3 bases, the J end by 7 bases, with 14 bases between. Here the CDR3 DNA reads TGTGCCAGCAGCGAGACAGACCGTGGACAGCCCCAGCATTTT. Its protein product is CASSETDRGQPQHF.

Note on this clone: One end of the junction varies from germline; a read error may be responsible. The J gene is TRBJ2-1, the V gene TRBV15; 10 nucleotides align to TRBD1. The CDR3 runs to 17 residues. The germline V gene has CDR1 LNHNV and CDR2 YYDKDF (reference sequence). CDR3 loop: CATSHDLGQGSSNEQFF. DNA of the CDR3: TGTGCCACCAGCCATGACCTGGGACAGGGGTCCTCCAATGAGCAGTTCTTC.

The rearrangement uses TRBV2 and TRBJ2-5; 8 positions match TRBD2. CDR1 and CDR2 from the germline V gene are SNHLY and FYNNEI. With V trimmed by 7 bases and J by 6 bases, 10 bases remained unmatched. The CDR3 covers 14 residues. CDR3 DNA sequence: TGTGCCAGCATTGGGCAAAGCGGGAGTAAGACCCAGTACTTC. Translating it yields CASIGQSGSKTQYF.

The chain joins TRBV6-2 or TRBV6-3 to TRBJ1-5; D not resolved. The CDR3 runs 14 residues. Germline assignment: CDR1 MNHEY and CDR2 SVGEGT. Trimming pared 6 bases from V and 3 bases from J, leaving 12 bases between. The CDR3 coding sequence is TGTGCCAGCAGCCACTCCGGGTACAATCAGCCCCAGCATTTT. Translation gives CASSHSGYNQPQHF.

The rearrangement joins TRBV18 to TRBJ2-1; 7 bases are shared with TRBD2. Germline loops: CDR1 KGHSH, CDR2 LQKENI. The CDR3 length is 16 residues. Unmatched junction bases numbered 10, after V lost 3 bases and J lost 5 bases. This chain's CDR3 is CASSPSSGSGNNEQFF. Written as DNA, the CDR3 is TGTGCCAGCTCACCTTCTAGCGGAAGCGGGAACAATGAGCAGTTCTTC. The full variable domain, its missing parts supplied by reference TRBV18 and TRBJ2-1, is NAGVMQNPRHLVRRRGQEARLRCSPMKGHSHVYWYRQLPEEGLKFMVYLQKENIIDESGMPKERFSAEFPKEGPSILRIQQVVRGDSAAYFCASSPSSGSGNNEQFFGPGTRLTVL.

The chain combines TRBV9 with TRBJ2-2; no clear D gene. CDR1 and CDR2 from the germline V gene are SGDLS and YYNGEE. Trimming shortened V by 8 bases and J by 1 base, and 6 bases separated the two germline ends. CDR3 length equals 12 residues. The CDR3 here is CASSLNTGELFF. In nucleotides, the CDR3 is TGTGCCAGTTCTCTGAACACCGGGGAGCTGTTTTTT.

The chain recombines TRBV19 with TRBJ1-3, with unresolved D. CDR3 size: 13 residues. Germline V lookup: CDR1 LNHDA, CDR2 SQIVND (reference sequence). V lost 7 bases, J lost 0 bases, and 7 bases lay in between. CDR3 DNA sequence: TGTGCCAGTATGAGGGACTCTGGAAACACCATATATTTT. Residues: CASMRDSGNTIYF.

The gene calls are TRBV3-1 (or the pseudogene TRBV3-2) and TRBJ1-2; D gene unclear. The CDR3 is 15 residues long. Germline V gene sequence: CDR1 LGHDT, CDR2 YNNKEL (reference sequence). V was clipped by 0 bases and J by 7 bases, with 15 bases between them. For the CDR3, the DNA is TGTGCCAGCAGCCAAGATTTGGAGGGCGCGGTTGGCTACACCTTC. Translating it yields CASSQDLEGAVGYTF.

The chain has TRBV6-5 and TRBJ2-5; TRBD2 is a possible D gene (6 bases). The V gene's germline CDR1 is MNHEY and CDR2 SVGAGI. This CDR3 is built from 12 residues. The V end lost 8 bases, the J end lost 4 bases, and 11 bases lay between the germline ends. CDR3 in amino acids: CASLSEGETQYF. In DNA form, the CDR3 reads TGTGCCAGCCTGTCGGAGGGAGAGACCCAGTACTTC.

The J gene is TRBJ2-2, the V gene TRBV5-6, with D uncertain. CDR3 size: 16 residues. Deletions cut 4 bases from V and 0 bases from J, with 13 bases between. Germline V CDR1 and CDR2: SGHDT, YYEEEE. CDR3 loop: CASSSTVNPNTGELFF. For the CDR3, the DNA is TGTGCCAGCAGCAGTACAGTTAACCCGAACACCGGGGAGCTGTTTTTT.

The chain carries TRBV2 and TRBJ2-3; D is unclear. This CDR3 comprises 12 residues. Germline V gene sequence: CDR1 SNHLY, CDR2 FYNNEI. V was trimmed by 6 bases and J by 2 bases, leaving 6 bases between them. The CDR3 coding sequence is TGTGCCAGCAGGACAAACACAGATACGCAGTATTTT. Translating it yields CASRTNTDTQYF.

This clone was detected a few times. V usage is TRBV5-1 and J usage is TRBJ1-6, with TRBD1 matching over 8 bases. Trimming took 4 bases from V and 6 from J; bases not matched to a gene: 9. The CDR3 loop spans 16 amino acids. The germline V gene encodes CDR1 SGHRS and CDR2 YFSETQ. The CDR3 DNA reads TGCGCCAGCAGCAGACCGACAGGGGTGGGTAATTCACCCCTCCACTTT. Its translation: CASSRPTGVGNSPLHF.

The genes are TRBV6-1 and TRBJ1-2, with 9 positions matching TRBD1. Germline V gene data show CDR1 as MNHNS and CDR2 as SASEGT. The V segment lost 1 base and the J segment 5 bases; nucleotides outside the gene matches: 8. CDR3 length equals 16 residues. CDR3 residues: CASSEVFRDRVYGYTF. The DNA for the CDR3 is TGTGCCAGCAGTGAAGTGTTTCGGGACAGGGTATATGGCTACACCTTC.

The rearrangement uses TRBV3-1 (or the pseudogene TRBV3-2) and TRBJ2-2; TRBD1 is a possible D gene (6 bases). The CDR3 runs 14 residues. Germline-derived CDR1 and CDR2 are LGHDT and YNNKEL (reference sequence). V was shortened by 4 bases and J by 4 bases, with 10 bases between the two germline ends. CDR3 amino acids: CASSPGQSTGELFF. The CDR3 region has the DNA TGTGCCAGCAGCCCGGGACAAAGCACCGGGGAGCTGTTTTTT.

This chain links TRBV2 with TRBJ2-5; no clear D. V dropped 4 bases and J dropped 5 bases, with 5 bases sitting between them. Per the germline V gene, CDR1 is SNHLY and CDR2 is FYNNEI. The CDR3 covers 11 residues. CDR3 in amino acids: CASSGVETQYF. The CDR3 region has the DNA TGTGCCAGCAGTGGCGTGGAGACCCAGTACTTC. Complete variable domain (other parts from reference TRBV2 and TRBJ2-5): EPEVTQTPSHQVTQMGQEVILRCVPISNHLYFYWYRQILGQKVEFLVSFYNNEISEKSEIFDDQFSVERPDGSNFTLKIRSTKLEDSAMYFCASSGVETQYFGPGTRLLVL.

The chain has TRBV6-5 and TRBJ2-7, with a tentative D call TRBD1 (6 bases). The germline CDR1 and CDR2 sequences are MNHEY and SVGAGI. Trimming removed 5 bases from V and 3 bases from J, with 14 bases in between. The CDR3 sequence is 14 residues long. As DNA, the CDR3 is TGTGCCAGCAGTAGGACAGACCCCGGCTACGAGCAGTACGTC. This codes for CASSRTDPGYEQYV.